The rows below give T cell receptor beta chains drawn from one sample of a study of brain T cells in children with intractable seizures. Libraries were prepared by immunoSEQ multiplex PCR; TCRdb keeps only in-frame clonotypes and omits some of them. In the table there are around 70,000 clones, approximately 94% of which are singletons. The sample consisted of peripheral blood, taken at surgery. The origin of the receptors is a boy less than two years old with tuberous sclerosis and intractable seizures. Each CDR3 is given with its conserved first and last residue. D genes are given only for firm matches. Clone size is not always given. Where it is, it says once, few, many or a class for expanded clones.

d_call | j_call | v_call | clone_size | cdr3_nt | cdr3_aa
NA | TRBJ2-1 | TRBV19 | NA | TGTGCCAGTAGTCTAGCGAAGAGCTCCTACAATGAGCAGTTCTTC | CASSLAKSSYNEQFF
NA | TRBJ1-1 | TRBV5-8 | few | TGTGCCAGCAGCTTAGTCCCCGCTGGGAGTGCTTTCTTT | CASSLVPAGSAFF
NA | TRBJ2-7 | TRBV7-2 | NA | TGTGCCAGCAGCCAAAATTTCGGACCGGCGAAGGGTTCAAACGAGCAGTACTTC | CASSQNFGPAKGSNEQYF
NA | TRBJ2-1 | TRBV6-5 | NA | TGTGCCAGCAGTTACCCGTCGGGGACGTACAATGAGCAGTTCTTC | CASSYPSGTYNEQFF
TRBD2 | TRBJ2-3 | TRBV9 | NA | TGTGCCAGCAGCGTAGCTTTGGCTAGCGGGAGAGTAACAGATACGCAGTATTTT | CASSVALASGRVTDTQYF
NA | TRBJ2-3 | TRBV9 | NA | TGTGCCAGCAGCGTTGGCGGGGTTAGCACAGATACGCAGTATTTT | CASSVGGVSTDTQYF
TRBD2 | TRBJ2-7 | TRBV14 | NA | TGTGCCAGCGCCCGCGCGGGGGGTAACTCCTACGAGCAGTACTTC | CASARAGGNSYEQYF
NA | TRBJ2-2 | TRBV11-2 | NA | TGTGCCAGCAGCTCATTGGGGCAGGGTGAGGTGGGGTACCCCGGGGAGCTGTTTTTT | CASSSLGQGEVGYPGELFF
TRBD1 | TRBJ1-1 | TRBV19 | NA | TGTGCCACTTCCTGGACAGGGGCCACTGAAGCTTTCTTT | CATSWTGATEAFF
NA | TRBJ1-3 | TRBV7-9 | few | TGTGCCAGCAGCTTAGGTCCGGGCTCGGGAAACACCATATATTTT | CASSLGPGSGNTIYF
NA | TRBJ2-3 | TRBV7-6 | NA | TGTGCCAGCAGCTTATATACGGGTAGCGGCGGGGGCACAGATACGCAGTATTTT | CASSLYTGSGGGTDTQYF
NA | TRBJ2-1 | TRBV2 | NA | TGTGCCAGCAGTGAATTTGTGAACAATGAGCAGTTCTTC | CASSEFVNNEQFF
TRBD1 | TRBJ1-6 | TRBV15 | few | TGTGCCACCAGCAGAGAGGGGGCACAGGGGCTGGGGTCACCCCTCCACTTT | CATSREGAQGLGSPLHF
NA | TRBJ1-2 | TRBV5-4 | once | TGTGCCAGCAGTCAGACGGTCGGTTATGGCTACACCTTC | CASSQTVGYGYTF
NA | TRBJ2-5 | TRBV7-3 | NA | TGTGCCAGCAGCTTACGAGGGGGGGAGCAAGAGACCCAGTACTTC | CASSLRGGEQETQYF
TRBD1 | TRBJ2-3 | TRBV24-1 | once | TGTGCCACCAGTGAACAGGGGGTTCGAGGCACAGATACGCAGTATTTT | CATSEQGVRGTDTQYF
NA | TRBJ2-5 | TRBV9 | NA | TGTGCCAGCAGCGTGGGGGACTTTCAAGAGACCCAGTACTTC | CASSVGDFQETQYF
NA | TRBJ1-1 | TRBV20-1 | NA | TGCAGTGCTAGTGACCGGGGCCGGATGAACACTGAAGCTTTCTTT | CSASDRGRMNTEAFF
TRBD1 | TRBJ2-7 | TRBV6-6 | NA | TGTGCCAGCAGTTCCGGGACAGAAGACTACGAGCAGTACTTC | CASSSGTEDYEQYF
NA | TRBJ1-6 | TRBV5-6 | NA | TGTGCCAGCAGGCTTGGATCGACAGCGCAAAATTCACCCCTCCACTTT | CASRLGSTAQNSPLHF
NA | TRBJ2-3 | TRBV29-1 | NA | TGCAGCGTTGAACCTAGCGAAGAGGATACGCAGTATTTT | CSVEPSEEDTQYF
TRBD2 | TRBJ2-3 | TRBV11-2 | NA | TGTGCCAGCAGCTTCCAACTTAGCGGGAGGGAGGAGACAGATACGCAGTATTTT | CASSFQLSGREETDTQYF
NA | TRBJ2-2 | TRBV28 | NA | TGTGCCAGCAGTTTATGGCTAGTTAGCACCGGGGAGCTGTTTTTT | CASSLWLVSTGELFF
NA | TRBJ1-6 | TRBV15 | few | TGTGCCACCAACGAGGGGGTAGGGAATTCACCCCTCCACTTT | CATNEGVGNSPLHF
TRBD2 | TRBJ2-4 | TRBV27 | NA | TGTGCCAGCAGTTTACCGGGGGGGAACATTCAGTACTTC | CASSLPGGNIQYF
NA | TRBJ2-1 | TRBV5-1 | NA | TGCGCCAGCAGCTTGCTCGACGGACACTCTTACAATGAGCAGTTCTTC | CASSLLDGHSYNEQFF